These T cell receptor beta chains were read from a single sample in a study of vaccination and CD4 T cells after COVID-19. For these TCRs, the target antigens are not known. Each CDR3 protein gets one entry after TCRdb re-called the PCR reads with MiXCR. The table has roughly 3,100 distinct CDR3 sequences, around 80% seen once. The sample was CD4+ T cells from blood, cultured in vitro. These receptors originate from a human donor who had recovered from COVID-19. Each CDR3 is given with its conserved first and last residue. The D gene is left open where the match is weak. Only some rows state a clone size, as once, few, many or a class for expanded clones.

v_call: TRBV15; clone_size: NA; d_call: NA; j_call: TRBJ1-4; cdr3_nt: TGTGCCACCAGCCCGCGGAGCTCAACTAATGAAAAACTGTTTTTT; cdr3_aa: CATSPRSSTNEKLFF
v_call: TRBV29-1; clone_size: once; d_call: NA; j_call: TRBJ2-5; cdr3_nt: TGCAGCGTTCGGACCCTTTTCCTGGAGACCCAGTACTTC; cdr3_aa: CSVRTLFLETQYF
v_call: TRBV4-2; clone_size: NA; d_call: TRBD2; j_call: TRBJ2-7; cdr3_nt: TGTGCCAGCAGCAGGATCGGGGGGGTCTCCTACGAGCAGTACTTC; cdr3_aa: CASSRIGGVSYEQYF
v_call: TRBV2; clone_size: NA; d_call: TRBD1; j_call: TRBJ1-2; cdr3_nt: TGTGCCAGCAGTGATAGCAGGGGGCACGGCTACACCTTC; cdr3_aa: CASSDSRGHGYTF
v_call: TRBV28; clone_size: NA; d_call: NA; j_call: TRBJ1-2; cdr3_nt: TGTGCCAGCAGACCCACCGGGGGGGGCTATGGCTACACCTTC; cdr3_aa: CASRPTGGGYGYTF
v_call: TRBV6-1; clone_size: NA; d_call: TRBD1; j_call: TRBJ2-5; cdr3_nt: TGTGCCAGCAGGCTACATCCTATCGGACAGGGGGCGAGAGAGACCCAGTACTTC; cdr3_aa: CASRLHPIGQGARETQYF
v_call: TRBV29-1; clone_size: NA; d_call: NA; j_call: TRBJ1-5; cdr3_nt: TGCAGCGTTGAAAAGGGGGGGGAACAGCCCCAGCATTTT; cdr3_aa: CSVEKGGEQPQHF
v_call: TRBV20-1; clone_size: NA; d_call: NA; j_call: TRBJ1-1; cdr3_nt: TGCAGTGCTAGAGAGGGGGCGGAGAACACTGAAGCTTTCTTT; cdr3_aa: CSAREGAENTEAFF
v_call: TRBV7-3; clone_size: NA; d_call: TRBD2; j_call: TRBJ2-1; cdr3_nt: TGTGCCAGCAGCTTGGGCCTAGCGGGGGGGGAAGGTGAGCAGTTCTTC; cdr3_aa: CASSLGLAGGEGEQFF
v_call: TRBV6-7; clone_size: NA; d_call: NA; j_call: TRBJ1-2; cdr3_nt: TGTGCCAACCTCGACCGGTGGGGCTACACCTTC; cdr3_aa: CANLDRWGYTF
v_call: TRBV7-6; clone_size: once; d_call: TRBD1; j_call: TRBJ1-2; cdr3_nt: TGTGCCAGCAGCCTCCGGACAGGGGATGGCTACACCTTC; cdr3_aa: CASSLRTGDGYTF
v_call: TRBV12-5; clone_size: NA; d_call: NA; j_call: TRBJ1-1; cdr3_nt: TGTGCTAGCAGGGGTCGGGGCGCTAGAGCTTTCTTT; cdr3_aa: CASRGRGARAFF
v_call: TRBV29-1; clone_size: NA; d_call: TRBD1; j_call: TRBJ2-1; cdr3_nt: TGCAGCGTTGACTCCTACAGGGGCAATGAGCAGTTCTTC; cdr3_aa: CSVDSYRGNEQFF
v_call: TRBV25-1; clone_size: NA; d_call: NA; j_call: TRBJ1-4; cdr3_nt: TGTGCCAGCAGTGAATTTGCTGGGCAGGGATTGTTTTTT; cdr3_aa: CASSEFAGQGLFF
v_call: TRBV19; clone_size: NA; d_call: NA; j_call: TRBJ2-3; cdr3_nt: TGTGCCAGTAGTATAGGGTCATACACTTCAGATACGCAGTATTTT; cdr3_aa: CASSIGSYTSDTQYF
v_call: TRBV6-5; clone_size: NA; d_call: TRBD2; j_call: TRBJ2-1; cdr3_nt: TGTGCCAGCAGTTCGGCTAGCGGGGGGAGATACAATGGGGGGCGGTTCTTC; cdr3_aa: CASSSASGGRYNGGRFF
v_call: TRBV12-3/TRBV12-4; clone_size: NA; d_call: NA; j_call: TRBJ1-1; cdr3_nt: TGTGCCAGCAGTTTATGGGAATTGGACACTGAAGCTTTCTTT; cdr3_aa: CASSLWELDTEAFF
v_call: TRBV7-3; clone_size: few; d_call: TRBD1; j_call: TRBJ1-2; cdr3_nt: TGTGCCAGCAGCTCAGGGGGGAACTATGGCTACACCTTC; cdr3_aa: CASSSGGNYGYTF
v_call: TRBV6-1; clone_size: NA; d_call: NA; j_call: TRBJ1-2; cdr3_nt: TGTGCCAGCGGGGAAGGATTCTACTATGGCTACACCTTC; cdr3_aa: CASGEGFYYGYTF
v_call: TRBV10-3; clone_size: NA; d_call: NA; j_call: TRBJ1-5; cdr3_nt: TGTGCCATCAGTGAGTCGATCGGTCAGCCCCAGCATTTT; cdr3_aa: CAISESIGQPQHF
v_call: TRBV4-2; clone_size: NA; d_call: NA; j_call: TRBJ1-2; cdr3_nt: TGTGCCAGCAGCCAGCTCCAGGGGAGCAGGCGCGGCTACACCTTC; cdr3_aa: CASSQLQGSRRGYTF
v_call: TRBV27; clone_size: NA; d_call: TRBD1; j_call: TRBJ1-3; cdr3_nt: TGTGCCAGCAGTTTATCGAAACAGGGACAGCACTCTGGAAACACCATATATTTT; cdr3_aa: CASSLSKQGQHSGNTIYF
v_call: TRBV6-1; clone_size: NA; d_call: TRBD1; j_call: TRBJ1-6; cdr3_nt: TGTGCCAGCAGTGCCTCGACAGGGCAAAATTCACCCCTCCACTTT; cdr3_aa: CASSASTGQNSPLHF
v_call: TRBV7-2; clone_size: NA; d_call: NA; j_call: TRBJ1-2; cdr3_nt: TGTGCCAGCAGCTTCACTAGACAGTTATACGGCTACACCTTC; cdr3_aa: CASSFTRQLYGYTF
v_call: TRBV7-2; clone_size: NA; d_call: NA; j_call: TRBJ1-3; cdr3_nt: TGTGCCAGCAGCTTATACTCGGGCGCGGGAAACACCATATATTTT; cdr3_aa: CASSLYSGAGNTIYF
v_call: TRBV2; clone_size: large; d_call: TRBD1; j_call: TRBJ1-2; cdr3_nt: TGTGCCAGCAGTGCACGGGCGGCGACAGGGCTTCTTTATGGCTACACCTTC; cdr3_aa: CASSARAATGLLYGYTF
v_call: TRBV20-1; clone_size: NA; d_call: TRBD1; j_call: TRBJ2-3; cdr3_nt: TGCAGTGCTATCCTCCCCTTGGGACAGGGGGTACCTTCAGATACGCAGTATTTT; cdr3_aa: CSAILPLGQGVPSDTQYF
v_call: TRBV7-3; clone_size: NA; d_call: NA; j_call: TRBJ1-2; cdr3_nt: TGTGCCAGCAGCTTAGACTTTTTCCGGGTCCCTGGCTATGGCTACACCTTC; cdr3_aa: CASSLDFFRVPGYGYTF
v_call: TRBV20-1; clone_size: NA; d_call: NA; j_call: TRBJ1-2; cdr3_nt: TGCAGTGCTCCCCGACAAATAGGCCCTGGCTACACCTTC; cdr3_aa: CSAPRQIGPGYTF
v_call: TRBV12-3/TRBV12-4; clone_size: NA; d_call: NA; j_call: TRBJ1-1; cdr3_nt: TGTGCCAGCAGTTTACGGGGAAGCGCTGAAGCTTTCTTT; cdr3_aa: CASSLRGSAEAFF
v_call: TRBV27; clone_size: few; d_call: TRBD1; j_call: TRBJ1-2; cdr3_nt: TGTGCCAGCAGTTTATTCCGACAGGGTGGAGGCTACACCTTC; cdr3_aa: CASSLFRQGGGYTF
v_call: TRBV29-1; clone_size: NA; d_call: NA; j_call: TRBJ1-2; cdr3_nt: TGCAGCGTTGCGAGGGACTTATATGGCTACACCTTC; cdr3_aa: CSVARDLYGYTF
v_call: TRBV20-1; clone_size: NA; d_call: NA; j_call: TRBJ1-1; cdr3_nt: TGCAGTGCTAGAGGAAACAGGGTTGCCACTGAAGCTTTCTTT; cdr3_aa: CSARGNRVATEAFF
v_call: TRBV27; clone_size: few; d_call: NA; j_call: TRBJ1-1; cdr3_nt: TGTGCCAGCAGTAGACGGCCAGCACTCCTTAACACTGAAGCTTTCTTT; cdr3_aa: CASSRRPALLNTEAFF
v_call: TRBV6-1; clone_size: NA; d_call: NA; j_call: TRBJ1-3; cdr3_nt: TGTGCCAGCAGCCGGCTAGCCAGGGGCTCTGGAAACACCATATATTTT; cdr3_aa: CASSRLARGSGNTIYF
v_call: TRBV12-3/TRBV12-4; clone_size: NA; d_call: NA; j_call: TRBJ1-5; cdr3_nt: TGTGCCAGCAGTTTAGCCCGGGGCCAGCCCCAGCATTTT; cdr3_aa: CASSLARGQPQHF
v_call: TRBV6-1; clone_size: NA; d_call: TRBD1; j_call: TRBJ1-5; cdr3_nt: TGTGCCAGCAGTGACGAGACAGGGCGATCCTATCAGCCCCAGCATTTT; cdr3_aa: CASSDETGRSYQPQHF
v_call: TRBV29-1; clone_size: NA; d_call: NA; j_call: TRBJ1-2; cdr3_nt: TGCAGCCTTGGGTGGGATGGCTACACCTTC; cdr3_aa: CSLGWDGYTF
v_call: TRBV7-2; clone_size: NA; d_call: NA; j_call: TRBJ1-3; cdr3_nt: TGTGCCAGCAGCTTTGGCCTCCTACCGGGAAACACCATATATTTT; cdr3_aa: CASSFGLLPGNTIYF
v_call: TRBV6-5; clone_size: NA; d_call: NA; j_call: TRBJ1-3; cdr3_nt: TGTGCCAGCAGTTACTCTTTCAGGAGAGGTGAAGGAAACACCATATATTTT; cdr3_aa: CASSYSFRRGEGNTIYF
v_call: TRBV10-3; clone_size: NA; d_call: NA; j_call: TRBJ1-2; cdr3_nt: TGTGCCATCAGCTCACAGGGCTATGGCTACACCTTC; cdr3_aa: CAISSQGYGYTF
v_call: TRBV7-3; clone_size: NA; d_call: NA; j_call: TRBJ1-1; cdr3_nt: TGTGCCAGCAGCTTAATTGGGGCCACTGAAGCTTTCTTT; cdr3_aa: CASSLIGATEAFF
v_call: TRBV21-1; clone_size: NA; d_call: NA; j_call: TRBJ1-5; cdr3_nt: TGTGCCAGCAGCAAACGAGGCAATCAGCCCCAGCATTTT; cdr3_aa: CASSKRGNQPQHF
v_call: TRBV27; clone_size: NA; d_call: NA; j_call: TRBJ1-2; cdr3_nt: TGTGCCAGCAGGACAACAGGGAATGGCTACACCTTC; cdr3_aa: CASRTTGNGYTF
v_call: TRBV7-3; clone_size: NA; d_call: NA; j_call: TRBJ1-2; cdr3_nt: TGTGCCAGCAGTCGGGGGGGTGGCTACACCTTC; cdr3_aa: CASSRGGGYTF
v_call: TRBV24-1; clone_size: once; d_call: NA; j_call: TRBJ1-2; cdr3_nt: TGTGCCACCAGTGATCCAGGTTCCGCTGGCTACACCTTC; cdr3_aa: CATSDPGSAGYTF
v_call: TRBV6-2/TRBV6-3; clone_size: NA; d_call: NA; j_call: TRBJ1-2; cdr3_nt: TGTGCCAGCAGTTACACGTCAGATAACTATGGCTACACCTTC; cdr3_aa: CASSYTSDNYGYTF
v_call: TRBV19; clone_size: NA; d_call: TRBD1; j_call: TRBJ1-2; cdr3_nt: TGTGCCAGTAACTACAGGGGTAACTATGGCTACACCTTC; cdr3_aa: CASNYRGNYGYTF
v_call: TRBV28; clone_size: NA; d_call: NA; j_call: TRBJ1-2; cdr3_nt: TGTGCCAGCATGGTCTACTCCCGGGTTGACTATGGCTACACCTTC; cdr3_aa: CASMVYSRVDYGYTF
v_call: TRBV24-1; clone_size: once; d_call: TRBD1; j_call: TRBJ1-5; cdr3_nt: TGTGCCACCAGTGATCGGACAGGGGGCTTTAATCAGCCCCAGCATTTT; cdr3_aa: CATSDRTGGFNQPQHF
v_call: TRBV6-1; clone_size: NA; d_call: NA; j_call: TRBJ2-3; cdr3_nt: TGTGCCAGCAGTGATGAAGGAAGCTTTCCGAATACGCAGTATTTT; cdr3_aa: CASSDEGSFPNTQYF
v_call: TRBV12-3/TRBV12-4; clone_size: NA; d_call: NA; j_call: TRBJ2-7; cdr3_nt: TGTGCCAGCAGTTTAGTGGGTCTAGCCCCATACGAGCAGTACTTC; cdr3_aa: CASSLVGLAPYEQYF
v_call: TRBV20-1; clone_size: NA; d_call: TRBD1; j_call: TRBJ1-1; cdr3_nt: TGCAGTGCTCTGACGGACAGGGTAGCCGTGTCAGCTTTCTTT; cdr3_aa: CSALTDRVAVSAFF
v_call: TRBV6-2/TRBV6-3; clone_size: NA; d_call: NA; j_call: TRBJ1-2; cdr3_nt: TGTGCCAGCAGTGAGATGGGCTATGGCTACACCTTC; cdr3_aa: CASSEMGYGYTF
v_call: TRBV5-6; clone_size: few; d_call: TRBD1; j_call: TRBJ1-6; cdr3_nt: TGTGCCAGCAGCTTTACAGGGGTACCCCTCCACTTT; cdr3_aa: CASSFTGVPLHF
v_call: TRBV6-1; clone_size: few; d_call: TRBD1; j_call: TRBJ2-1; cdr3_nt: TGTGCCAGCAGGGTACAGGGGGCGCGGGAGCAGTTCTTC; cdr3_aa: CASRVQGAREQFF
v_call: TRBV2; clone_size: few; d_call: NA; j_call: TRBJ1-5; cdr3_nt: TGTGCCAGCAGTGAAGGGGGCTTGGGCGTCAATCAGCCCCAGCATTTT; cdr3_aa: CASSEGGLGVNQPQHF